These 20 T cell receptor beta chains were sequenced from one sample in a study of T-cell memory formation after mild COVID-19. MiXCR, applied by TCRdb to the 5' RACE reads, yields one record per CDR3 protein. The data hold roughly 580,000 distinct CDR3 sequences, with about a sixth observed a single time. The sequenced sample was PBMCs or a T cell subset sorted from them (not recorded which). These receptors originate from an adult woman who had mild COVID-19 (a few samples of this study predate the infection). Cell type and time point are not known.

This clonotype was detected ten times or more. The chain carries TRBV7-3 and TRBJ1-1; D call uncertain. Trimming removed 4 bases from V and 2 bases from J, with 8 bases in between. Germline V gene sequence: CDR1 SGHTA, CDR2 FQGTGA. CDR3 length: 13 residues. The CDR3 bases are TGTGCCAGCAGCTCCTCTCCTAACACTGAAGCTTTCTTT. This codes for CASSSSPNTEAFF. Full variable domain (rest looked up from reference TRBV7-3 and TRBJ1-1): GAGVSQTPSNKVTEKGKYVELRCDPISGHTALYWYRQSLGQGPEFLIYFQGTGAADDSGLPNDRFFAVRPEGSVSTLKIQRTERGDSAVYLCASSSSPNTEAFFGQGTRLTVV.

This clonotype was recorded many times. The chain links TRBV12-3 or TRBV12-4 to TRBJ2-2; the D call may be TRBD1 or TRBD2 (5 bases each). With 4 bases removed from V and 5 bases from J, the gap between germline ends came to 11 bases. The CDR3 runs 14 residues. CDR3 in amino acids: CASSYSGRTGELFF. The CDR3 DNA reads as TGTGCCAGCAGTTACTCGGGGCGGACCGGGGAGCTGTTTTTT.

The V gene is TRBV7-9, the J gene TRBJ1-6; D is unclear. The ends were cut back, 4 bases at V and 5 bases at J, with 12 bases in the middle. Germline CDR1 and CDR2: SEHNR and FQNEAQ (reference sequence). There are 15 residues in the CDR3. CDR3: CASSSSEAHNSPLHF. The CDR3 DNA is TGTGCCAGCAGCTCGTCTGAGGCCCATAATTCACCCCTCCACTTT.

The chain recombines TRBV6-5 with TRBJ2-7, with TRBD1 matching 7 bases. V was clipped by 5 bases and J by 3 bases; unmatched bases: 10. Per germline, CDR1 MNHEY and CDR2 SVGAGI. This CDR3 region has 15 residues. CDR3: CASSQQTGWIYEQYF. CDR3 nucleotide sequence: TGTGCCAGCAGTCAACAGACAGGGTGGATCTACGAGCAGTACTTC.

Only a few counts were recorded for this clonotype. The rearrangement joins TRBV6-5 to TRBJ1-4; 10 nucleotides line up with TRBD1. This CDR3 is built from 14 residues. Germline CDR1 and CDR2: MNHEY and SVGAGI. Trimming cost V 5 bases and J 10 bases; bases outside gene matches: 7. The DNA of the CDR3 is TGTGCCAGCAGTAAACTTGGGACAGGGGTAAAACTGTTTTTT. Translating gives CASSKLGTGVKLFF.

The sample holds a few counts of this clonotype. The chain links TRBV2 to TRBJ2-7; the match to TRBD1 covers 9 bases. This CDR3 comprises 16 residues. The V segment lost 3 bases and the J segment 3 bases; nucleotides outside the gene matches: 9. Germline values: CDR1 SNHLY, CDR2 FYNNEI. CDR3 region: CASSDTTGQGIYEQYF. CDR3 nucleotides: TGTGCCAGCAGTGATACAACCGGACAGGGGATCTACGAGCAGTACTTC.

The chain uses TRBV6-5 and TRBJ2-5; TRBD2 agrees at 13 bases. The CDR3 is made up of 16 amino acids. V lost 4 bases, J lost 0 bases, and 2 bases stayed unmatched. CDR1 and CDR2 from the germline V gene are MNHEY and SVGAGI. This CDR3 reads CASSWTSGRNQETQYF. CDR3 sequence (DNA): TGTGCCAGCAGTTGGACTAGCGGGAGAAACCAAGAGACCCAGTACTTC.

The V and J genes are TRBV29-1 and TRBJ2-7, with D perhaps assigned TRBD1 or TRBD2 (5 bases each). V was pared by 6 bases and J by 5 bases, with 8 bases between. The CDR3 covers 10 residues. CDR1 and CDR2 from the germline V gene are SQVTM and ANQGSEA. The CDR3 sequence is CSVGTDEQYF. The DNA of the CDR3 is TGCAGCGTGGGGACGGACGAGCAGTACTTC.

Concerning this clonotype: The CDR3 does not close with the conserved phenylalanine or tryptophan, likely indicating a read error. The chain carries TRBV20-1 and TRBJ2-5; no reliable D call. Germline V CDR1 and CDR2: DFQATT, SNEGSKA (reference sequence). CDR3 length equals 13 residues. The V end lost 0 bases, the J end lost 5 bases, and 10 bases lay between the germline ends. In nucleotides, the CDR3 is TGCAGTGCTAGAGAACAGCCCCGGGAGACCCAGTACTCC. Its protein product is CSAREQPRETQYS.

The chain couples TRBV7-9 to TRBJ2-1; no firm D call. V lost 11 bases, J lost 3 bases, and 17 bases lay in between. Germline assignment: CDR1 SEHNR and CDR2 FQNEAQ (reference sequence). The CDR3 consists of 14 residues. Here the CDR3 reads CACPERAGYNEQFF. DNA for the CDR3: TGTGCCTGCCCCGAAAGGGCAGGCTACAATGAGCAGTTCTTC.

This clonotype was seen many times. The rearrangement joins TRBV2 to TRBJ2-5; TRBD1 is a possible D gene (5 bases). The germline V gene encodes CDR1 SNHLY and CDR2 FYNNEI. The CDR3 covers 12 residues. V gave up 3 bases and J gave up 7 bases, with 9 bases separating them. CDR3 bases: TGTGCCAGCAGTGACAGTACAGGGACCCAGTACTTC. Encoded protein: CASSDSTGTQYF.

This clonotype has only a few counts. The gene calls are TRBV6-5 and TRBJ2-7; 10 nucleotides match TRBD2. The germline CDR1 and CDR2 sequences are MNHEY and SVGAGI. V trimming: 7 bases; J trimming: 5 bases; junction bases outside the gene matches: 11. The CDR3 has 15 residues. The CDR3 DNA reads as TGTGCCAGCACTCAAGTACTAGCGGGACAGAACGAGCAGTACTTC. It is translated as CASTQVLAGQNEQYF.

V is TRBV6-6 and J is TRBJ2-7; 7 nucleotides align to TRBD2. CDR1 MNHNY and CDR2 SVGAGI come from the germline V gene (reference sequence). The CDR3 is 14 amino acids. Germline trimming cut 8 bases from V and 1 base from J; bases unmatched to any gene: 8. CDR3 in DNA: TGTGCCAGCGGAGATGGGGGGGGATCCTACGAGCAGTACTTC. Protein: CASGDGGGSYEQYF.

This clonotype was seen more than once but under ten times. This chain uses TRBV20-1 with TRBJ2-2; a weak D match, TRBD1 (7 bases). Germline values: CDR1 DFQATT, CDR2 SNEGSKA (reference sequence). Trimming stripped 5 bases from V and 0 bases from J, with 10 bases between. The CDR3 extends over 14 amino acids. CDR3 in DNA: TGCAGTGCTGCGGGACAGACGAACACCGGGGAGCTGTTTTTT. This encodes CSAAGQTNTGELFF.

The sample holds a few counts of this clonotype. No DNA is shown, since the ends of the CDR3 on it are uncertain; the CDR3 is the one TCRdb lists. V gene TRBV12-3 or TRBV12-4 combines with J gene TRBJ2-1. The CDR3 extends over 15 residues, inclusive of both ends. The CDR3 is CASILGRTLGNEQFF.

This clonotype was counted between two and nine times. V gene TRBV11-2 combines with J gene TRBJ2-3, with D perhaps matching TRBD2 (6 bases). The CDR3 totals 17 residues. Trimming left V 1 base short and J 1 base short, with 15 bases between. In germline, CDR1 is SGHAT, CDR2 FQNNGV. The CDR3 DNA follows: TGTGCCAGCAGCTTAGTCGGCACGCCGGGGGGCACAGATACGCAGTATTTT. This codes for CASSLVGTPGGTDTQYF.

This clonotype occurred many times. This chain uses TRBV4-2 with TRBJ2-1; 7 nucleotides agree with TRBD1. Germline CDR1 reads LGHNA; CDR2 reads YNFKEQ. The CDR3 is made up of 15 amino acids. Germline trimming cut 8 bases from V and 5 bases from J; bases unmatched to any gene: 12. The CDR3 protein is CASGKVGGNDNEQFF. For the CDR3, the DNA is TGTGCCAGCGGAAAGGTAGGGGGCAACGACAATGAGCAGTTCTTC.

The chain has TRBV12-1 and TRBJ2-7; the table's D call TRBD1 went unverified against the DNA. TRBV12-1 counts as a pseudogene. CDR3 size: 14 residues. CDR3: CASSFRTGSDEQYF. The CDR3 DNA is TGTGCCAGCAGCTTTAGGACAGGGAGCGACGAGCAGTACTTC.

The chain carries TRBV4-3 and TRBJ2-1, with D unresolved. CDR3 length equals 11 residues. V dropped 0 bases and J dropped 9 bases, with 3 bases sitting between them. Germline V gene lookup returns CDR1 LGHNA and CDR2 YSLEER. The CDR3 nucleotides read TGCGCCAGCAGCCAAGATACTGAGCAGTTCTTC. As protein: CASSQDTEQFF.

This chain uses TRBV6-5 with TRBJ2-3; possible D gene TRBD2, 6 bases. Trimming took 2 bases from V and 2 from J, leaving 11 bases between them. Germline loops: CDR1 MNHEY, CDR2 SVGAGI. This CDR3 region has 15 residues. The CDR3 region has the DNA TGTGCCAGCAGTTACGTCGGGAGATTCACAGATACGCAGTATTTT. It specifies CASSYVGRFTDTQYF.